These 12 T cell receptor beta chains were all obtained from the same sample, sequenced in a study of vaccination and CD4 T cells after COVID-19. Sequence data for DNA of cultured CD4+ T cells were generated by the Oncomine TCR Beta short-read assay. TCRdb fed the PCR reads into MiXCR, producing one record per CDR3 protein. The sample includes 14,000 or so distinct CDR3 sequences, about 50% of them seen just once. The treatment: approximately 11-day PBMC culture with coronavirus spike peptide pools or control peptides (ViraFEST assay). Antigens for these TCRs are unknown. Here the sequenced sample was CD4+ T cells from blood, cultured in vitro, taken before SARS-CoV-2 vaccination. The origin of the receptors is a human donor who had recovered from COVID-19.

This clonotype was detected a few times. V gene TRBV19 combines with J gene TRBJ1-5; no reliable D call. Deletions cut 7 bases from V and 2 bases from J, with 9 bases between. Germline lookup yields CDR1 LNHDA and CDR2 SQIVND (reference sequence). The CDR3 is 13 residues long. CDR3 amino acids: CASNGLRNQPQHF. The CDR3 coding sequence is TGTGCCAGTAATGGCCTTCGCAATCAGCCCCAGCATTTT.

The CDR3 loop is CSATGGENTIYF. Written as DNA, the CDR3 is TGCAGTGCGACAGGGGGCGAAAACACCATATATTTT. V is TRBV20-1 and J is TRBJ1-3; 10 positions agree with TRBD1. The V segment lost 6 bases and the J segment 6 bases; nucleotides outside the gene matches: 2. CDR1 is DFQATT and CDR2 is SNEGSKA in the germline V gene (reference sequence). The CDR3 contains 12 residues.

The chain combines TRBV2 with TRBJ2-3, with D possibly TRBD2 on 6 matching bases. Trimming left V 9 bases short and J 1 base short, with 11 bases between. The CDR3 totals 13 residues. In germline, CDR1 is SNHLY, CDR2 FYNNEI. In nucleotides, the CDR3 is TGTGCCAGTGAGGCTAGCGGCACAGATACGCAGTATTTT. Its translation: CASEASGTDTQYF. Together with reference TRBV2 and TRBJ2-3, the CDR3 gives the full variable domain: EPEVTQTPSHQVTQMGQEVILRCVPISNHLYFYWYRQILGQKVEFLVSFYNNEISEKSEIFDDQFSVERPDGSNFTLKIRSTKLEDSAMYFCASEASGTDTQYFGPGTRLTVL.

This CDR3 is CASSGIEGTGLYEQYF. The CDR3 coding sequence is TGTGCCAGCAGCGGAATTGAAGGGACGGGACTCTACGAGCAGTACTTC. The chain couples TRBV11-2 to TRBJ2-7, with a tentative D call TRBD2 (6 bases). Trimming took off 5 bases at V and 3 bases at J, with 20 bases between the two ends. The CDR3 covers 16 residues. Germline V gene sequence: CDR1 SGHAT, CDR2 FQNNGV.

V gene TRBV7-2 combines with J gene TRBJ2-5; 10 positions match TRBD1. CDR1 and CDR2 (germline): SGHTA, FQGNSA. The CDR3 runs to 15 residues. V dropped 3 bases and J dropped 3; count of bases not matched to a gene: 4. The CDR3 loop reads CASSFPGQGKETQYF. The DNA of the CDR3 is TGTGCCAGCAGCTTCCCGGGACAGGGGAAAGAGACCCAGTACTTC.

The chain joins TRBV18 to TRBJ1-1, with D unresolved. Germline V CDR1 and CDR2: KGHSH, LQKENI. Trimming left V 3 bases short and J 3 bases short, with 8 bases between. The CDR3 is 13 residues long. For the CDR3, the DNA is TGTGCCAGCTCACCGAACCAGTACACTGAAGCTTTCTTT. This translates into CASSPNQYTEAFF.

The rearrangement links TRBV6-1 to TRBJ1-1; 8 bases line up with TRBD1. CDR1 is MNHNS and CDR2 is SASEGT in the germline V gene. The CDR3 contains 15 residues. The V and J ends lost 6 bases and 1 base, in that order; junction bases with no gene match: 7. The chain's CDR3 is CASRGGTGKNTEAFF. The CDR3 nucleotides read TGTGCCAGCAGGGGGGGGACAGGCAAGAACACTGAAGCTTTCTTT.

This clonotype occurred a few times. The chain uses TRBV7-3 and TRBJ2-6, with 9 bases that match TRBD1. V shed 5 bases and J 4 bases; nucleotides not matched to a gene: 6. The CDR3 spans 16 residues. Germline V gene lookup returns CDR1 SGHTA and CDR2 FQGTGA. Here the CDR3 DNA reads TGTGCCAGCAGCCGGGGGACAGGGACCGGGGCCAACGTCCTGACTTTC. This translates into CASSRGTGTGANVLTF.

J is TRBJ2-3 and V is TRBV7-2; 9 positions match TRBD2. V was pared by 2 bases and J by 4 bases, with 7 bases of the junction left unmatched. This CDR3 contains 16 residues. CDR1 SGHTA and CDR2 FQGNSA come from the germline V gene. CDR3 bases: TGTGCCAGCAGCTTAAGGGGCGGGAGGGCTGCAGATACGCAGTATTTT. Translated, it gives CASSLRGGRAADTQYF.

DNA of the CDR3: TGTGCCAGCAGCCACCGACAGCGTACTAACTATGGCTACACCTTC. This encodes CASSHRQRTNYGYTF. The V and J genes are TRBV6-2 or TRBV6-3 and TRBJ1-2; TRBD1 is a possible D gene (5 bases). The germline gives CDR1 MNHEY, CDR2 SVGEGT. This CDR3 has 15 residues. The germline V and J ends were trimmed by 6 bases and 0 bases, with 14 bases remaining between them.

This clonotype was counted only a few times. This chain joins TRBV6-5 and TRBJ1-2; 7 nucleotides agree with TRBD1. CDR1 and CDR2 (germline): MNHEY, SVGAGI. The CDR3 spans 16 residues. V shed 2 bases and J 0 bases; nucleotides not matched to a gene: 6. CDR3 protein: CASSYDRVGTNYGYTF. CDR3 in DNA: TGTGCCAGCAGTTACGACAGGGTGGGGACTAACTATGGCTACACCTTC.

The chain joins TRBV20-1 to TRBJ1-4, with a tentative D call TRBD1 (5 bases). This CDR3 has 13 amino acids. Germline V gene sequence: CDR1 DFQATT, CDR2 SNEGSKA (reference sequence). Trimming removed 6 bases from V and 7 bases from J, with 15 bases in between. CDR3 DNA sequence: TGCAGTGCGGGGCGGAGCCCTGGTGAAAAACTGTTTTTT. Encoded protein: CSAGRSPGEKLFF.